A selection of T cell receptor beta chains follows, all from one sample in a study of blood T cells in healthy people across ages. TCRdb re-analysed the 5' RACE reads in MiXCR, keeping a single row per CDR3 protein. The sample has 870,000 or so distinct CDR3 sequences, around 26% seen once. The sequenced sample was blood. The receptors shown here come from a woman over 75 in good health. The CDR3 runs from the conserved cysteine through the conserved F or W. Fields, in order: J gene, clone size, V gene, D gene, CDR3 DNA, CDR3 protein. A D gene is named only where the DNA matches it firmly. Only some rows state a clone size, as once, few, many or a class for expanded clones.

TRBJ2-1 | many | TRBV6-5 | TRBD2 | TGTGCCAGCAGTTACTCCGGGACTAGCGGGGGGGCCCGTTACAATGAGCAGTTCTTC | CASSYSGTSGGARYNEQFF
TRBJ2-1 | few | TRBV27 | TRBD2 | TGTGCCAGCGGTCCTAGCGGGGGCCTGAGCTCCTACAATGAGCAGTTCTTC | CASGPSGGLSSYNEQFF
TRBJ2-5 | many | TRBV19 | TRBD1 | TGTGCCAGTAGTTCAGGCGACAGGGTTGGGGAGACCCAGTACTTC | CASSSGDRVGETQYF
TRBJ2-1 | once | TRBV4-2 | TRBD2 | TGTGCCAGCAGTGATCTGGGGCTAGCGGAGTTATACAATGAGCAGTTCTTC | CASSDLGLAELYNEQFF
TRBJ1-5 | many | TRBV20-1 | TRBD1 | TGCAGTGCTAGCTCGACAGGGGATCAGCCCCAGCATTTT | CSASSTGDQPQHF
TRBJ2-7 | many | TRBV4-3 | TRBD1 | TGCGCCAGCAGTCAAGCCTCGGGACAGGCCACCTACGAGCAGTACTTC | CASSQASGQATYEQYF
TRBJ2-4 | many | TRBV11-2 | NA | TGTGCCAGCAGCCCAGAGAGGGGTTTAGTGGTGGTAGACATTCAGTACTTC | CASSPERGLVVVDIQYF
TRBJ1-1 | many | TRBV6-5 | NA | TGTGCCAGCAGTTACCCGGGGGGTCGGGAAGCTTTCTTT | CASSYPGGREAFF
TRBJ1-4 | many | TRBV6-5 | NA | TGTGCCAGCAGTTACTCGCTCAGAACTAATGAAAAACTGTTTTTT | CASSYSLRTNEKLFF
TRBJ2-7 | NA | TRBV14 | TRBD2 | TGTGCCAGCAGCCAGGGACTAGCGGGGCCCTACAATGAGCAGTACTTC | CASSQGLAGPYNEQYF
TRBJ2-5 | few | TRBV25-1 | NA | TGTGCCAGCAGTGAATCAAACTTCCAAGAGACCCAGTACTTC | CASSESNFQETQYF
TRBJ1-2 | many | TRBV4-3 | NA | TGCGCCAGCAGCCGGGGGGACACGGAATACTATGGCTACACCTTC | CASSRGDTEYYGYTF
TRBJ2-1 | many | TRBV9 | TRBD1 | TGTGCCAGCAGCGTAGACGGACAGGGGGCCAATGAGCAGTTCTTC | CASSVDGQGANEQFF
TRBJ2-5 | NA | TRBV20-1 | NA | TGCAGTGCTAGAGATCTTAGACCGGAGCAGTACTTC | CSARDLRPEQYF
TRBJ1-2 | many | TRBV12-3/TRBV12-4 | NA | TGTGCCAGCAACTTACAGGGAAACTATGGCTACACCTTC | CASNLQGNYGYTF
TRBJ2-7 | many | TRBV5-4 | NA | TGTGCCAGCAGCGGCACGGCTAACGAGCAGTACTTC | CASSGTANEQYF
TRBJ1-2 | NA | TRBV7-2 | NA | TGTGCCATCAGCTCGTATGTATCGACAGAGGGCTATGGCTACACCTTC | CAISSYVSTEGYGYTF
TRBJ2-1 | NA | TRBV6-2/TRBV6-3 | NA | TGTGCCAGCAGTCCCTTCGGGGTCTCCTACAATGAGCAGTTCTTC | CASSPFGVSYNEQFF
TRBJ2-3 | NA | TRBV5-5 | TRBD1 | TGTGCCAGCAGCTGTAAGGGGGCACCTAGCACAGATACGCAGTATTTT | CASSCKGAPSTDTQYF
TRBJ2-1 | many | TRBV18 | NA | TGTGCCAGCTCACCAATACAACAGGCTTCCTACAATGAGCAGTTCTTC | CASSPIQQASYNEQFF
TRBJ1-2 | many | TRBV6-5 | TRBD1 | TGTGCCAGCACTACGAGACAGGGTCGGGGCTACACCTTC | CASTTRQGRGYTF
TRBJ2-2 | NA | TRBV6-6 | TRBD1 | TGTGCCAGCAGGGACAGGGTCGGTGCCGGGGAGCTGTTTTTT | CASRDRVGAGELFF
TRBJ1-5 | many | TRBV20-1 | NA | TGCAGTGCTAGAGGGGGCGCGTCGAATCAGCCCCAGCATTTT | CSARGGASNQPQHF
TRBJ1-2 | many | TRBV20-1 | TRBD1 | TGCAGTGGGGGGACAGGGTCATTTACGTCTAACTATGGCTACACCTTC | CSGGTGSFTSNYGYTF
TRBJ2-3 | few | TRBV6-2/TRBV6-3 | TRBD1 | TGTGCCAGCACCAATTCAAGACAGGGAGCCACAGATACGCAGTATTTT | CASTNSRQGATDTQYF
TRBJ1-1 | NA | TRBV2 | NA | TGTGCCAGCCTCGACTTCGGGGGCCGTAACACTGAAGCTTTCTTT | CASLDFGGRNTEAFF
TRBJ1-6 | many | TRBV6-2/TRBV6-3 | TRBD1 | TGTGCCAGCAGTCGGGACAGAAGTTCACCCCTCCACTTT | CASSRDRSSPLHF
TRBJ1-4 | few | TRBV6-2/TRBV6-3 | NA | TGTGCCAGCAGTTCCCGCGCGTCTAATGAAAAACTGTTTTTT | CASSSRASNEKLFF
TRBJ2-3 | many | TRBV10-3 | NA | TGTGCCATCAGTGATGAAAACAAGGGAGCAGATACGCAGTATTTT | CAISDENKGADTQYF
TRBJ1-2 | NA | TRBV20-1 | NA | TGCAGTGCTAGAAACGGATACTCATCTGGCTACACCTTC | CSARNGYSSGYTF
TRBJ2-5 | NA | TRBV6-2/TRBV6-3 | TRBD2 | TGTGCCAGCAGACTCGGGGGGGGGGCCCAGCAAGAGACCCAGTACTTC | CASRLGGGAQQETQYF
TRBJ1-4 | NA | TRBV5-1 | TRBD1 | TGCGCCAGCAGCTTGGGAGGGACAGTAAATGAAAAACTGTTTTTT | CASSLGGTVNEKLFF
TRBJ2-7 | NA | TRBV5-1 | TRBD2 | TGCGCCAGCAGACCACGGGGGGAAAGCTACGAGCAGTACTTC | CASRPRGESYEQYF
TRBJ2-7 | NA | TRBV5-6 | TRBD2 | TGTGCCAGCAAGGAGCGGGGAACCCACGAGCAGTACTTC | CASKERGTHEQYF
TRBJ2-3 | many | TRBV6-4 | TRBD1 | TGTGCCAGCAGTGACTTTGGACAGGGGCCAGATACGCAGTATTTT | CASSDFGQGPDTQYF
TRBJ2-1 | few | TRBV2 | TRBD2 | TGTGCCAGCAGTGAATTGGGGGGCGGGGGGCTCTCCTACAATGAGCAGTTCTTC | CASSELGGGGLSYNEQFF
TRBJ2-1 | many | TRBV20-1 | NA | TGCAGTGCTAGTCCTAGCTCTGGGTTCGGTGAGCAGTTCTTC | CSASPSSGFGEQFF
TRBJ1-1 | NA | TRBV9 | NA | TGTGCCAGCAGCGTAGGACAAGGGGGCACTGAAGCTTTCTTT | CASSVGQGGTEAFF
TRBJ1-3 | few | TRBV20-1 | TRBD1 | TGCAGTGTTACGCTTCGGACAGGCTCTGGAAACACCATATATTTT | CSVTLRTGSGNTIYF
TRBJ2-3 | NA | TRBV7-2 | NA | TGTGCCAGCAGTACCGGACGGCGCGTAAGGGGAGATACGCAGTATTTT | CASSTGRRVRGDTQYF
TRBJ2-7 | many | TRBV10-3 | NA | TGTGCCATCAGTGATAGGGCTCAAAGCTCCTACGAGCAGTACTTC | CAISDRAQSSYEQYF
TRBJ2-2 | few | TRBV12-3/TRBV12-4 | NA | TGTGCCAGCAGCTCCTTAGGGGGGAACACCGGGGAGCTGTTTTTT | CASSSLGGNTGELFF
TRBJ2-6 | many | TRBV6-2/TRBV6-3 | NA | TGTGCCAGCACTGCGGTGTTGTCCGCTGGGGCCAACGTCCTGACTTTC | CASTAVLSAGANVLTF
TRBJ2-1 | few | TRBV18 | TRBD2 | TGTGCCAGCTCACCACCGGGACTAGCGGGGGGCCTTTACAATGAGCAGTTCTTC | CASSPPGLAGGLYNEQFF
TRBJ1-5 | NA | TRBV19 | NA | TGTGCCAGTAGTATCGGGGCAGGGAGTTATCAGCCCCAGCATTTT | CASSIGAGSYQPQHF